These 24 T cell receptor beta chains originate from one sample sequenced in a study of blood T cell repertoires in COVID-19. Measured with immunoSEQ multiplex PCR; TCRdb has only the in-frame clones, and not every one. Of 95,000 to 150,000 clones listed, about 70% were seen once; the top ten hold around 5.5%. The sample taken for sequencing was peripheral blood. These receptors were collected from a man between 60 and 75 years old with acute or convalescent COVID-19.

The chain uses TRBV29-1 and TRBJ2-3, with 9 bases fitting TRBD2. Unmatched junction bases numbered 5, after V lost 4 bases and J lost 6 bases. Germline V CDR1 and CDR2: SQVTM, ANQGSEA. The CDR3 totals 13 residues. CDR3 DNA sequence: TGCAGCGTTGGAAATAGCGGGGGTGATACGCAGTATTTT. This codes for CSVGNSGGDTQYF.

V usage is TRBV19 and J usage is TRBJ2-5; TRBD2 matches 7 bases. The V segment lost 6 bases and the J segment 2 bases; nucleotides outside the gene matches: 6. Looked up from germline, CDR1 is LNHDA and CDR2 is SQIVND (reference sequence). CDR3 length equals 14 residues. The CDR3 coding sequence is TGTGCCAGTAGGTACGGGGGGACTCAAGAGACCCAGTACTTC. Translating gives CASRYGGTQETQYF.

The chain employs TRBV6-2 or TRBV6-3 and TRBJ1-1; the D is unclear. CDR3 length: 14 amino acids. CDR1 and CDR2 from the germline V gene are MNHEY and SVGEGT. The V and J ends lost 0 bases and 2 bases respectively, with 7 bases between them. DNA of the CDR3: TGTGCCAGCAGTTACTCTTGGAGCAACACTGAAGCTTTCTTT. It is translated as CASSYSWSNTEAFF.

The chain recombines TRBV2 with TRBJ2-5; 8 positions match TRBD2. The germline CDR1 and CDR2 sequences are SNHLY and FYNNEI. With 11 bases clipped from V and 5 bases from J, the junction kept 7 bases outside the gene matches. The CDR3 covers 12 residues. CDR3 nucleotide sequence: TGTGCCGGAAAAGCGGGGGATGAGACCCAGTACTTC. Residues: CAGKAGDETQYF.

The chain links TRBV5-6 to TRBJ2-5, with 9 bases identical to TRBD2. Germline lookup yields CDR1 SGHDT and CDR2 YYEEEE. V shed 3 bases and J 7 bases; nucleotides not matched to a gene: 13. This CDR3 region has 16 residues. The CDR3 reads CASSSLGSSGIGTQYF. The CDR3 DNA reads as TGTGCCAGCAGCTCCCTGGGTTCTAGCGGGATCGGGACCCAGTACTTC.

The rearrangement links TRBV9 to TRBJ2-1; 7 bases are shared with TRBD2. Germline assignment: CDR1 SGDLS and CDR2 YYNGEE. Unmatched junction bases numbered 8, after V lost 0 bases and J lost 5 bases. The CDR3 has 16 amino acids. CDR3 nucleotide sequence: TGTGCCAGCAGCGTAGCTCCTAGCGGCCCGAACAATGAGCAGTTCTTC. Its protein product is CASSVAPSGPNNEQFF.

CDR3 nucleotide sequence: TGCGCCAGCAGCTTGGGACAGGGAAGAGCTTTCTTT. Its protein product is CASSLGQGRAFF. The J gene is TRBJ1-1, the V gene TRBV5-1; 7 bases fit TRBD1. The CDR3 is made up of 12 amino acids. Germline V lookup: CDR1 SGHRS, CDR2 YFSETQ. The V gene end was trimmed by 0 bases and the J gene end by 10 bases; junction bases not matched to a gene: 3.

The chain joins TRBV6-2 or TRBV6-3 to TRBJ1-1, with 8 bases matching TRBD1. This CDR3 spans 17 amino acids. Germline V gene data show CDR1 as MNHEY and CDR2 as SVGEGT. The J segment lost 5 bases and the V segment lost 0 bases, leaving 11 bases of the junction unmatched. The CDR3 spells CASSYSFDRGSRTEAFF. The CDR3 nucleotides read TGTGCCAGCAGTTACTCATTTGACAGGGGCTCCCGGACTGAAGCTTTCTTT.

CDR3 nucleotides: TGTGCCAGCAGCCGAGGTAGCATTGGGTACAATGAGCAGTTCTTC. It translates to CASSRGSIGYNEQFF. This chain links TRBV7-9 with TRBJ2-1; D remains unclear. Germline V gene sequence: CDR1 SEHNR, CDR2 FQNEAQ (reference sequence). The CDR3 length is 15 residues. V shed 5 bases and J shed 4 bases, with 15 bases lying between them.

The chain links TRBV19 to TRBJ2-2, with TRBD2 as a possible D gene (5 bases). The CDR3 extends over 13 amino acids. Trimming left V 11 bases short and J 4 bases short, with 14 bases between. Germline CDR1 reads LNHDA; CDR2 reads SQIVND (reference sequence). CDR3 residues: CASHSTITGELFF. The CDR3 DNA sequence: TGTGCCTCTCATTCGACTATCACCGGGGAGCTGTTTTTT.

V usage is TRBV11-3 and J usage is TRBJ2-2, with TRBD2 as a possible D gene (5 bases). The CDR3 extends over 16 amino acids. CDR1 SGHNT and CDR2 YENEEA come from the germline V gene. Trimming removed 5 bases at V and 1 base at J, with 14 bases between. The CDR3 is CASSPHTRVNTGELFF. The CDR3 bases are TGTGCCAGCAGCCCGCATACTAGAGTGAACACCGGGGAGCTGTTTTTT.

This chain uses TRBV7-2 with TRBJ1-2; the D gene is possibly TRBD1 (5 bases). Germline lookup yields CDR1 SGHTA and CDR2 FQGNSA. V lost 1 base and J 1 base, leaving 7 bases between the germline ends. This CDR3 has 14 residues. CDR3 sequence reads: CASSLGRGNYGYTF. DNA for the CDR3: TGTGCCAGCAGCTTAGGAAGGGGTAACTATGGCTACACCTTC.

The chain has TRBV28 and TRBJ2-5; possible D gene TRBD2, 5 bases. Trimming cost V 6 bases and J 2 bases, with 7 bases left between them. The CDR3 length is 12 residues. From germline, CDR1 is MDHEN and CDR2 SYDVKM. This CDR3 reads CASSGVQETQYF. The CDR3 nucleotides are TGTGCCAGCAGCGGGGTTCAAGAGACCCAGTACTTC.

This clone was seen a few times. This sample also contains other DNA sequences that code for the same CDR3. The J gene is TRBJ1-5, the V gene TRBV18; D call uncertain. The length of the CDR3 is 14 residues. Trimming pared 5 bases from V and 2 bases from J, leaving 10 bases between. CDR1 KGHSH and CDR2 LQKENI come from the germline V gene. DNA of the CDR3: TGTGCCAGCTCAGCGAGGGAGGGCAATCAGCCCCAGCATTTT. It yields the protein CASSAREGNQPQHF.

There are a few counts of this clone. The rearrangement links TRBV2 to TRBJ1-1; D call uncertain. Germline V lookup: CDR1 SNHLY, CDR2 FYNNEI. This CDR3 region has 12 residues. The germline V and J ends were trimmed by 5 bases and 1 base, with 5 bases remaining between them. This chain's CDR3 is CASSIQNTEAFF. The DNA for the CDR3 is TGTGCCAGCAGTATACAGAACACTGAAGCTTTCTTT.

The J gene is TRBJ2-1, the V gene TRBV3-1 (or the pseudogene TRBV3-2); 8 positions match TRBD2. The germline V gene encodes CDR1 LGHDT and CDR2 YNNKEL (reference sequence). This CDR3 region has 17 residues. Trimming at V came to 0 bases and at J to 2 bases, leaving 6 bases not matched to a gene. CDR3: CASSQDPPGGPYNEQFF. CDR3 DNA sequence: TGTGCCAGCAGCCAAGATCCCCCGGGAGGGCCCTACAATGAGCAGTTCTTC.

This clone has only a few counts. This rearrangement joins TRBV2 to TRBJ1-6; TRBD1 agrees at 8 bases. The J segment lost 13 bases and the V segment lost 2 bases, leaving 13 bases of the junction unmatched. Germline lookup yields CDR1 SNHLY and CDR2 FYNNEI. This CDR3 contains 16 residues. The CDR3 here is CASSEIPPDRVGPLHF. The DNA for the CDR3 is TGTGCCAGCAGTGAAATCCCCCCGGACAGGGTAGGTCCCCTCCACTTT.

This chain links TRBV6-5 with TRBJ1-1, with D perhaps matching TRBD1 (5 bases). CDR3 length: 15 amino acids. Between the trimmed V and J ends, which lost 8 bases and 1 base, there was a span of 17 bases. CDR1 is MNHEY and CDR2 is SVGAGI in the germline V gene. CDR3 sequence (DNA): TGTGCCAGCTCCGGGACTCACTCCGGGAACACTGAAGCTTTCTTT. Translation: CASSGTHSGNTEAFF.

This clone was found a few times. For the CDR3, the DNA is TGTGCTAGTGGTCTTTTCCTGACTAGCGGGAGGGCCTCTGAGCAGTTCTTC. The encoded protein is CASGLFLTSGRASEQFF. V is TRBV12-5 and J is TRBJ2-1; 14 bases are shared with TRBD2. V lost 5 bases, J lost 9 bases, and 12 bases stayed unmatched. Germline V lookup: CDR1 LGHNT, CDR2 FRNRAP. There are 17 residues in the CDR3.

V gene TRBV5-1 combines with J gene TRBJ1-1, with 8 bases matching TRBD1. The germline gives CDR1 SGHRS, CDR2 YFSETQ. The junction had 3 bases not matched to a gene; V was cut back by 4 bases and J by 1 base. The CDR3 length is 14 residues. The CDR3: CASSQDRGNTEAFF. The DNA for the CDR3 is TGCGCCAGCAGCCAAGACAGGGGGAACACTGAAGCTTTCTTT.

Details on this clone: Other DNA sequences of this sample code for an identical CDR3. The rearrangement joins TRBV15 to TRBJ1-2; 7 bases are a match to TRBD1. Looked up from germline, CDR1 is LNHNV and CDR2 is YYDKDF (reference sequence). The length of the CDR3 is 14 residues. V lost 0 bases and J lost 7; bases outside the gene matches: 5. CDR3 loop: CATSRDRTGGGYTF. CDR3 nucleotide sequence: TGTGCCACCAGCAGAGATAGGACAGGCGGTGGCTACACCTTC.

V usage is TRBV13 and J usage is TRBJ1-1, with TRBD1 matching 7 bases. This CDR3 contains 15 residues. Germline CDR1 reads PRHDT; CDR2 reads FYEKMQ (reference sequence). V shed 4 bases and J 1 base; nucleotides not matched to a gene: 6. CDR3 protein: CASSWPTGENTEAFF. The CDR3 DNA sequence: TGTGCCAGCAGCTGGCCCACAGGGGAGAACACTGAAGCTTTCTTT.

This clone was seen just once. This chain links TRBV7-3 with TRBJ2-1; TRBD2 matches at 10 bases. CDR1 SGHTA and CDR2 FQGTGA come from the germline V gene. V was clipped by 2 bases and J by 7 bases; unmatched bases: 11. CDR3 length: 17 residues. CDR3 protein: CASSLEPAAGGRNEQFF. CDR3 DNA sequence: TGTGCCAGCAGCTTAGAACCCGCAGCGGGGGGGAGAAATGAGCAGTTCTTC.

This sequence joins TRBV11-2 and TRBJ1-1; 8 nucleotides match TRBD1. Germline CDR1 reads SGHAT; CDR2 reads FQNNGV. Trimming removed 4 bases from V and 11 bases from J; junction bases left unmatched: 6. The CDR3 runs to 12 residues. The CDR3: CASSSDRASAFF. CDR3 coding DNA: TGTGCCAGCAGCTCGGACAGGGCCAGTGCTTTCTTT.